This passage covers 29 T cell receptor beta chains from one sample sequenced in a study of blood T cell repertoires in COVID-19. Profiled with immunoSEQ multiplex PCR; TCRdb holds only in-frame clones, not every one. The sample lists more than 200,000 clones, 83% occurring once. Material: peripheral blood. These receptors all stem from a woman aged 40 to 49 with active or convalescent COVID-19.

The V call is TRBV7-3, the J call TRBJ2-7; D call uncertain. Trimming took 6 bases from V and 1 from J, leaving 13 bases between them. Germline values: CDR1 SGHTA, CDR2 FQGTGA. This CDR3 region has 14 residues. In DNA, the CDR3 is TGTGCCAGCAGTCCGCATAGAGATTCCTACGAGCAGTACTTC. Translation: CASSPHRDSYEQYF.

The rearrangement links TRBV24-1 to TRBJ1-5; 10 bases line up with TRBD1. The CDR3 sequence is 18 residues long. The V gene end was trimmed by 3 bases and the J gene end by 5 bases; junction bases not matched to a gene: 12. Germline V gives CDR1 KGHDR, CDR2 SFDVKD. CDR3: CATSDPNDRGLTDQPQHF. DNA of the CDR3: TGTGCCACCAGTGATCCAAACGACAGGGGGCTTACGGATCAGCCCCAGCATTTT.

The chain joins TRBV7-3 to TRBJ2-3, with 9 bases identical to TRBD2. CDR3 size: 16 residues. The V segment lost 1 base and the J segment 5 bases; nucleotides outside the gene matches: 7. Looked up from germline, CDR1 is SGHTA and CDR2 is FQGTGA. The CDR3 region has the DNA TGTGCCAGCAGCTTAAGGGCGGGAGGGGGCGGAGATACGCAGTATTTT. It specifies CASSLRAGGGGDTQYF.

CDR3 protein: CASSQEGAGTGELFF. CDR3 coding DNA: TGTGCCAGCAGCCAAGAAGGAGCGGGCACCGGGGAGCTGTTTTTT. This rearrangement joins TRBV3-1 (or the pseudogene TRBV3-2) to TRBJ2-2; possibly TRBD2 for D (6 bases). V shed 0 bases and J shed 4 bases, with 9 bases lying between them. The CDR3 is 15 residues long. CDR1 is LGHDT, CDR2 YNNKEL, per germline (reference sequence).

V is TRBV30 and J is TRBJ1-4, with TRBD1 matching 8 bases. J was trimmed by 0 bases and V by 8 bases; bases with no gene match: 2. Germline CDR1 reads GTSNPN; CDR2 reads SVGIG (reference sequence). This CDR3 spans 13 amino acids. The CDR3 loop is CAATGATNEKLFF. The CDR3 DNA reads as TGTGCCGCGACAGGGGCAACTAATGAAAAACTGTTTTTT. Filled out from reference TRBV30 and TRBJ1-4, the complete variable domain reads SQTIHQWPATLVQPVGSPLSLECTVEGTSNPNLYWYRQAAGRGLQLLFYSVGIGQISSEVPQNLSASRPQDRQFILSSKKLLLSDSGFYLCAATGATNEKLFFGSGTQLSVL.

The chain carries TRBV7-2 and TRBJ2-1, with 11 bases that match TRBD2. Germline CDR1 reads SGHTA; CDR2 reads FQGNSA. The CDR3 consists of 17 residues. V was pared by 3 bases and J by 8 bases, with 12 bases of the junction left unmatched. Here the CDR3 DNA reads TGTGCCAGCAGCTTGGAAATTCTAGCGGGGGGCGGGGATGAGCAGTTCTTC. Its translation: CASSLEILAGGGDEQFF.

The gene calls are TRBV18 and TRBJ2-7; perhaps TRBD2 as D (5 bases). Trimming took 3 bases from V and 2 from J, leaving 11 bases between them. CDR1 and CDR2 (germline): KGHSH, LQKENI. CDR3 length: 14 residues. This CDR3 is CASSPGLTTYEQYF. CDR3 bases: TGTGCCAGCTCACCCGGACTCACTACCTACGAGCAGTACTTC.

The V gene is TRBV7-2, the J gene TRBJ1-1; 7 nucleotides match TRBD1. Germline loops: CDR1 SGHTA, CDR2 FQGNSA. V lost 1 base, J lost 1 base, and 0 bases stayed unmatched. This CDR3 region has 14 residues. CDR3 sequence: CASSLGTGNTEAFF. Here the CDR3 DNA reads TGTGCCAGCAGCTTAGGGACAGGGAACACTGAAGCTTTCTTT. The full variable domain, its missing parts supplied by reference TRBV7-2 and TRBJ1-1, is GAGVSQSPSNKVTEKGKDVELRCDPISGHTALYWYRQSLGQGLEFLIYFQGNSAPDKSGLPSDRFSAERTGGSVSTLTIQRTQQEDSAVYLCASSLGTGNTEAFFGQGTRLTVV.

This chain connects TRBV5-6 to TRBJ1-3; maybe TRBD1 (6 bases). The CDR3 spans 15 residues. Germline V CDR1 and CDR2: SGHDT, YYEEEE. Trimming left V 3 bases short and J 0 bases short, with 10 bases between. The CDR3 region is CASSSDRRSGNTIYF. DNA of the CDR3: TGTGCCAGCAGCTCGGACAGACGCTCTGGAAACACCATATATTTT.

The rearrangement joins TRBV7-2 to TRBJ1-3; 8 nucleotides line up with TRBD1. CDR3 length: 17 residues. V dropped 5 bases and J dropped 0; count of bases not matched to a gene: 9. Per the germline V gene, CDR1 is SGHTA and CDR2 is FQGNSA. Here the CDR3 reads CASSHSDRAFSGNTIYF. The CDR3 DNA is TGTGCCAGCAGCCACTCGGACAGGGCCTTCTCTGGAAACACCATATATTTT.

This clone has just a few counts. The V gene is TRBV6-4, the J gene TRBJ1-2; the match to TRBD1 covers 11 bases. Germline V lookup: CDR1 MRHNA, CDR2 SNTAGT. Unmatched junction bases numbered 12, after V lost 6 bases and J lost 6 bases. This CDR3 region has 16 residues. Here the CDR3 reads CASSDGPGQGGNGYTF. The CDR3 nucleotides read TGTGCCAGCAGCGATGGTCCGGGACAGGGGGGGAATGGCTACACCTTC.

The rearrangement uses TRBV24-1 and TRBJ2-5; D is unclear. The germline V gene encodes CDR1 KGHDR and CDR2 SFDVKD. V lost 4 bases, J lost 5 bases, and 13 bases lay in between. This CDR3 region has 14 residues. The CDR3 DNA is TGTGCCACCAGTGACGTAAGGATCAGGGAGACCCAGTACTTC. Translated, it gives CATSDVRIRETQYF.

The genes are TRBV30 and TRBJ1-4, with D possibly being TRBD1 (6 bases). Germline lookup yields CDR1 GTSNPN and CDR2 SVGIG (reference sequence). The CDR3 totals 15 residues. V lost 2 bases and J 0 bases, leaving 10 bases between the germline ends. The CDR3 bases are TGTGCCTGGAGTCAGGGGCAGACAACTAATGAAAAACTGTTTTTT. Translation gives CAWSQGQTTNEKLFF.

This clone was counted between two and nine times. The chain combines TRBV7-2 with TRBJ2-5; 11 bases align to TRBD1. The CDR3 runs to 15 residues. Trimming cost V 2 bases and J 4 bases; bases outside gene matches: 3. Germline CDR1 and CDR2: SGHTA and FQGNSA. CDR3 sequence: CASSLPGQGGETQYF. The CDR3 coding sequence is TGTGCCAGCAGCTTACCGGGACAGGGGGGAGAGACCCAGTACTTC.

This clone was seen only once. CDR3 loop: CAWSEGRGSPLHF. CDR3 nucleotide sequence: TGTGCCTGGAGCGAGGGTCGTGGTTCACCCCTCCACTTT. The V gene is TRBV30, the J gene TRBJ1-6; D not certain. CDR3 size: 13 residues. Germline CDR1 and CDR2: GTSNPN and SVGIG (reference sequence). Trimming shortened V by 3 bases and J by 9 bases, and 12 bases separated the two germline ends.

The chain uses TRBV7-3 and TRBJ2-3, with 11 bases aligning to TRBD2. The CDR3 length is 15 residues. The germline V gene has CDR1 SGHTA and CDR2 FQGTGA. J gave up 10 bases and V 0 bases, and 6 bases lay outside the gene matches. As DNA, the CDR3 is TGTGCCAGCAGCTTAACTAGCGGGGGGGATTTGCCGCAGTATTTT. Encoded protein: CASSLTSGGDLPQYF.

The chain combines TRBV9 with TRBJ1-2; tentative D call: TRBD1 (6 bases). The CDR3 totals 15 residues. Trimming removed 4 bases from V and 6 bases from J, with 19 bases in between. Germline V gives CDR1 SGDLS, CDR2 YYNGEE. The CDR3 sequence: CASSPSFGGQNGYTF. As DNA, the CDR3 is TGTGCCAGCAGCCCAAGCTTCGGGGGGCAAAATGGCTACACCTTC. The variable domain in full, with the rest retrieved from reference TRBV9 and TRBJ1-2, is DSGVTQTPKHLITATGQRVTLRCSPRSGDLSVYWYQQSLDQGLQFLIQYYNGEERAKGNILERFSAQQFPDLHSELNLSSLELGDSALYFCASSPSFGGQNGYTFGSGTRLTVV.

The chain employs TRBV6-2 or TRBV6-3 and TRBJ1-2, with 7 nucleotides matching TRBD1. The CDR3 spans 14 residues. Germline CDR1 is MNHEY and CDR2 is SVGEGT. The J segment lost 6 bases and the V segment lost 5 bases, leaving 9 bases of the junction unmatched. This CDR3 reads CASSVTGVGDGYTF. CDR3 bases: TGTGCCAGCAGTGTTACAGGGGTAGGGGATGGCTACACCTTC.

The chain joins TRBV5-8 to TRBJ1-4; a weak D match, TRBD1 (6 bases). The CDR3 runs to 14 residues. V lost 3 bases, J lost 5 bases, and 11 bases lay in between. CDR1 and CDR2 (germline): SGHTS, YDEGEE. The CDR3 nucleotides read TGTGCCAGCAGCTCTGGACAGAGCAATGAAAAACTGTTTTTT. It yields the protein CASSSGQSNEKLFF.

This sequence joins TRBV19 and TRBJ1-5; 8 bases are a match to TRBD1. Per germline, CDR1 LNHDA and CDR2 SQIVND (reference sequence). This CDR3 has 16 amino acids. Losses at the gene ends were 5 bases for V and 7 bases for J; bases not matched to a gene: 13. Written as DNA, the CDR3 is TGTGCCAGTAGTTCACTTCTTGGGACAGGCGGGCAGCCCCAGCATTTT. This sequence encodes CASSSLLGTGGQPQHF.

This chain uses TRBV7-9 with TRBJ1-1, with TRBD1 matching 10 bases. Per germline, CDR1 SEHNR and CDR2 FQNEAQ (reference sequence). V trimming: 1 base; J trimming: 4 bases; junction bases outside the gene matches: 6. The CDR3 is made up of 16 amino acids. The CDR3 DNA reads as TGTGCCAGCAGCTTAGATGACAGGGGGCGTCTCACTGAAGCTTTCTTT. Translation: CASSLDDRGRLTEAFF.

CDR3 nucleotides: TGTGCCAGCAGCCGCGGGACTAGCGGGGGGAGGGAAGATACGCAGTATTTT. Translated: CASSRGTSGGREDTQYF. V gene TRBV7-3 combines with J gene TRBJ2-3, with 15 nucleotides matching TRBD2. J was trimmed by 5 bases and V by 5 bases; bases with no gene match: 8. There are 17 residues in the CDR3. From germline, CDR1 is SGHTA and CDR2 FQGTGA. The whole variable domain, filled in from reference TRBV7-3 and TRBJ2-3, reads GAGVSQTPSNKVTEKGKYVELRCDPISGHTALYWYRQSLGQGPEFLIYFQGTGAADDSGLPNDRFFAVRPEGSVSTLKIQRTERGDSAVYLCASSRGTSGGREDTQYFGPGTRLTVL.

This clone has only a few counts. DNA for the CDR3: TGTGCCAGCAGTCCGGACAGAGGAGGACAGCCCCAGCATTTT. Translation: CASSPDRGGQPQHF. The chain is built from TRBV6-5 and TRBJ1-5; tentative D call: TRBD1 (6 bases). The CDR3 covers 14 residues. The V end lost 5 bases, the J end lost 7 bases, and 15 bases lay between the germline ends. Germline CDR1 and CDR2: MNHEY and SVGAGI.

The chain employs TRBV5-1 and TRBJ1-3, with D possibly matching TRBD1 (5 bases). The CDR3 has 17 amino acids. The germline CDR1 and CDR2 sequences are SGHRS and YFSETQ. V lost 1 base, J lost 0 bases, and 14 bases lay in between. CDR3 protein: CASSLFSGGSSGNTIYF. The CDR3 nucleotides read TGCGCCAGCAGCTTGTTCAGCGGGGGGAGCTCTGGAAACACCATATATTTT.

V is TRBV11-2 and J is TRBJ2-5; 10 nucleotides agree with TRBD2. The CDR3 is 15 residues long. V lost 9 bases to trimming and J lost 4 bases; unmatched junction nucleotides: 11. CDR1 is SGHAT and CDR2 is FQNNGV in the germline V gene. The CDR3 loop is CASSMSGGAGETQYF. Here the CDR3 DNA reads TGTGCCAGTTCCATGAGCGGGGGGGCCGGAGAGACCCAGTACTTC.

Only a few counts were recorded for this clone. The chain uses TRBV6-7 and TRBJ1-1, with unresolved D. TRBV6-7 is classed as an ORF, of uncertain function. V dropped 0 bases and J dropped 4 bases, with 6 bases sitting between them. This CDR3 spans 13 amino acids. The CDR3 sequence: CASSYSRATEAFF. CDR3 sequence (DNA): TGTGCCAGCAGTTACTCGAGGGCCACTGAAGCTTTCTTT.

The gene calls are TRBV6-6 and TRBJ1-1; 9 nucleotides align to TRBD1. Germline V gene lookup returns CDR1 MNHNY and CDR2 SVGAGI (reference sequence). Trimming at V came to 8 bases and at J to 7 bases, leaving 11 bases not matched to a gene. This CDR3 spans 14 amino acids. The CDR3 protein is CASGTWTGVGEAFF. CDR3 sequence (DNA): TGTGCCAGCGGGACTTGGACAGGGGTTGGTGAAGCTTTCTTT.

The chain joins TRBV11-2 to TRBJ1-1; D not resolved. The CDR3 length is 12 residues. Germline CDR1 reads SGHAT; CDR2 reads FQNNGV. The V end was cut by 5 bases, the J end by 8 bases, with 12 bases between. CDR3 DNA: TGTGCCAGCAGCCTCATTCCGGGGGAAGCTTTCTTT. This sequence encodes CASSLIPGEAFF.

About this clone: One junction end does not reproduce the germline sequence, and a read error may be involved. The chain carries TRBV7-7 and TRBJ1-1; tentative D call: TRBD1 (6 bases). The CDR3 length is 16 residues. Germline V lookup: CDR1 SSHAT, CDR2 FNYEAQ (reference sequence). This CDR3 is CASSLASDRNNTEAFF. The CDR3, as DNA: TGTGCTAGCAGCTTAGCCTCGGACAGAAACAACACTGAAGCTTTCTTT.